This T cell receptor beta chain was observed in a study of beta chain features in type 1 diabetes. By way of CD45RO/CCR7/CD25/CD127/CD95/CD27, the CD4+ regulatory, stem cell-like memory, central memory and naive cells were sorted. Each sorted population was over 95% pure. Every bit of the isolated RNA underwent reverse transcription, so sequencing read expressed TCRB transcripts. Reads from naive, central memory and regulatory T cell samples averaged approximately 3.4 million. This table comes from immunoSEQ multiplex PCR, and its TCRdb copy is limited to in-frame clones, with some not included. The sample shows about 260,000 clones, around 68% of them seen only once. Trimming removed 4 bases at V and 7 bases at J, with 9 bases between. Germline CDR1 and CDR2: SNHLY and FYNNEI. The CDR3 covers 12 residues. As regards this clone: The antigen remains undetermined.

Study-wide points: For cells with high TCR expression, cDNA sequencing could yield over-representation.

This TCR was sampled from a man between 25 and 39 years old in good health. This chain joins TRBV2 and TRBJ2-3; D is uncertain. The sample was naive CD4+ T cells from blood. The CDR3 region has the DNA TGTGCCAGCAGTGTGGAGAAGAATACGCAGTATTTT. Protein sequence: CASSVEKNTQYF.